The rows below give T cell receptor beta chains drawn from one sample of a study of vaccination and CD4 T cells after COVID-19. TCRdb recomputed calls from the PCR reads with MiXCR, one row per CDR3 protein. The repertoire holds over 8,500 distinct CDR3 sequences, with about 28% as singletons. Which antigens these TCRs recognize remains unknown. Sequencing was carried out using CD4+ T cells from blood, cultured in vitro. The source of these receptors is a human donor in good health. CDR3s include the opening cysteine and the closing phenylalanine or tryptophan. The D gene is left open where the match is weak. Some rows have no size entry. The others give once, few or many, or a class for an expanded clone.

v_gene: TRBV2; d_gene: NA; j_gene: TRBJ2-7; abundance: NA; CDR3aa: CASSDSRDEQYF; CDR3nt: TGTGCCAGCAGTGACTCCCGGGACGAGCAGTACTTC
v_gene: TRBV24-1; d_gene: TRBD2; j_gene: TRBJ2-5; abundance: NA; CDR3aa: CATSEGGETQYF; CDR3nt: TGTGCCACCAGTGAGGGGGGGGAGACCCAGTACTTC
v_gene: TRBV28; d_gene: TRBD2; j_gene: TRBJ2-3; abundance: NA; CDR3aa: CASTPGTSGRVWRDTQYF; CDR3nt: TGTGCCAGCACCCCAGGGACTAGCGGGAGAGTGTGGAGGGATACGCAGTATTTT
v_gene: TRBV5-6; d_gene: TRBD1; j_gene: TRBJ1-2; abundance: NA; CDR3aa: CASSSYDRTGHYGYTF; CDR3nt: TGTGCCAGCAGCTCCTATGATCGGACAGGGCACTATGGCTACACCTTC
v_gene: TRBV20-1; d_gene: NA; j_gene: TRBJ2-3; abundance: NA; CDR3aa: CSARDPAGRDTQYF; CDR3nt: TGCAGTGCTAGAGATCCGGCGGGGAGAGATACGCAGTATTTT
v_gene: TRBV6-1; d_gene: TRBD1; j_gene: TRBJ2-3; abundance: once; CDR3aa: CASSDQTGGEDTQYF; CDR3nt: TGTGCCAGCAGTGATCAGACAGGGGGTGAAGATACGCAGTATTTT
v_gene: TRBV5-8; d_gene: NA; j_gene: TRBJ1-2; abundance: NA; CDR3aa: CASSPPWGGNYGYTF; CDR3nt: TGTGCCAGCAGCCCACCTTGGGGGGGTAACTATGGCTACACCTTC
v_gene: TRBV28; d_gene: NA; j_gene: TRBJ2-5; abundance: NA; CDR3aa: CASSSSRETQYF; CDR3nt: TGTGCCAGCAGTTCTAGCAGGGAGACCCAGTACTTC
v_gene: TRBV20-1; d_gene: TRBD2; j_gene: TRBJ2-1; abundance: NA; CDR3aa: CSARDPREGGEQFF; CDR3nt: TGCAGTGCTAGAGACCCGCGGGAGGGGGGTGAGCAGTTCTTC
v_gene: TRBV5-8; d_gene: NA; j_gene: TRBJ2-2; abundance: NA; CDR3aa: CASSYRSGNTGELFF; CDR3nt: TGTGCCAGCAGCTATAGGTCGGGGAACACCGGGGAGCTGTTTTTT
v_gene: TRBV27; d_gene: NA; j_gene: TRBJ2-7; abundance: NA; CDR3aa: CASSLEGHSPGEQYF; CDR3nt: TGTGCCAGCAGTCTCGAAGGACATTCCCCGGGCGAGCAGTACTTC
v_gene: TRBV5-8; d_gene: NA; j_gene: TRBJ2-7; abundance: once; CDR3aa: CASSPQGLFYEQYF; CDR3nt: TGTGCCAGCAGTCCTCAGGGACTCTTCTACGAGCAGTACTTC
v_gene: TRBV7-2; d_gene: NA; j_gene: TRBJ2-2; abundance: few; CDR3aa: CASSLRQGRTSLAGELFF; CDR3nt: TGTGCCAGCAGCTTAAGGCAGGGGCGGACGAGCCTGGCCGGGGAGCTGTTTTTT
v_gene: TRBV6-1; d_gene: NA; j_gene: TRBJ1-4; abundance: once; CDR3aa: CASREMGGGWGEKLFF; CDR3nt: TGTGCCAGCAGGGAAATGGGGGGGGGCTGGGGTGAAAAACTGTTTTTT
v_gene: TRBV7-9; d_gene: TRBD2; j_gene: TRBJ2-5; abundance: NA; CDR3aa: CASSIAGGIETQYF; CDR3nt: TGTGCCAGCAGTATTGCGGGGGGCATTGAGACCCAGTACTTC
v_gene: TRBV18; d_gene: TRBD1; j_gene: TRBJ1-6; abundance: NA; CDR3aa: CASSPDRGTYNSPLHF; CDR3nt: TGTGCCAGCTCACCCGACAGGGGGACTTATAATTCACCCCTCCACTTT
v_gene: TRBV15; d_gene: NA; j_gene: TRBJ2-7; abundance: few; CDR3aa: CATSRDTRYEQYF; CDR3nt: TGTGCCACCAGCAGGGACACGCGTTACGAGCAGTACTTC
v_gene: TRBV6-1; d_gene: NA; j_gene: TRBJ1-3; abundance: NA; CDR3aa: CASSAYIPSGNTIYF; CDR3nt: TGTGCCAGCAGTGCTTACATACCCTCTGGAAACACCATATATTTT
v_gene: TRBV11-1; d_gene: TRBD1; j_gene: TRBJ2-2; abundance: NA; CDR3aa: CASSRISGQGTGELFF; CDR3nt: TGTGCCAGCAGCCGGATCTCGGGACAGGGCACCGGGGAGCTGTTTTTT
v_gene: TRBV24-1; d_gene: TRBD1; j_gene: TRBJ2-4; abundance: once; CDR3aa: CATSDLVPGQGENIQYF; CDR3nt: TGTGCCACCAGTGATTTAGTCCCAGGACAGGGGGAAAACATTCAGTACTTC
v_gene: TRBV5-1; d_gene: NA; j_gene: TRBJ2-3; abundance: NA; CDR3aa: CASREGSAPTDTQYF; CDR3nt: TGCGCCAGCAGAGAAGGTAGCGCGCCCACAGATACGCAGTATTTT
v_gene: TRBV6-1; d_gene: NA; j_gene: TRBJ2-5; abundance: NA; CDR3aa: CASRQTGRETQYF; CDR3nt: TGTGCCAGCAGGCAGACAGGTCGGGAGACCCAGTACTTC
v_gene: TRBV24-1; d_gene: TRBD2; j_gene: TRBJ2-3; abundance: few; CDR3aa: CATRRLLAGVADTQYF; CDR3nt: TGTGCCACCAGAAGATTACTAGCGGGAGTCGCAGATACGCAGTATTTT
v_gene: TRBV19; d_gene: NA; j_gene: TRBJ1-5; abundance: NA; CDR3aa: CASQSGGSIEPQHF; CDR3nt: TGTGCCAGTCAATCTGGAGGTTCAATTGAACCCCAGCATTTT
v_gene: TRBV7-9; d_gene: NA; j_gene: TRBJ1-2; abundance: NA; CDR3aa: CASSFQGLGGYTF; CDR3nt: TGTGCCAGCAGCTTCCAGGGGTTGGGAGGCTACACCTTC
v_gene: TRBV7-2; d_gene: TRBD1; j_gene: TRBJ1-1; abundance: few; CDR3aa: CASSLGRGRGYTEAFF; CDR3nt: TGTGCCAGCAGCTTAGGGAGGGGGCGAGGTTACACTGAAGCTTTCTTT
v_gene: TRBV6-2/TRBV6-3; d_gene: NA; j_gene: TRBJ1-1; abundance: NA; CDR3aa: CASTSGLVAFF; CDR3nt: TGTGCCAGCACCTCGGGGCTGGTAGCTTTCTTT
v_gene: TRBV19; d_gene: TRBD2; j_gene: TRBJ2-2; abundance: NA; CDR3aa: CASILTGGVGELFF; CDR3nt: TGTGCCAGTATTCTAACGGGAGGGGTCGGGGAGCTGTTTTTT